This T cell receptor (beta chain) was identified in a study of T cell changes during pregnancy in multiple sclerosis. Repertoires were generated with immunoSEQ multiplex PCR, while TCRdb's copy carries only in-frame clones and drops some. The table records under 55,000 clones, roughly 94% of them present only once. The CDR3 runs 17 residues. Germline V gives CDR1 ENHRY, CDR2 SYGVKD. The V segment lost 1 base and the J segment 8 bases; nucleotides outside the gene matches: 9. This receptor was taken from a female donor with multiple sclerosis, enrolled in a pregnancy study. The chain has TRBV10-3 and TRBJ2-4; 12 nucleotides match TRBD2. Sequences were derived from CD4+ T cells from peripheral blood mononuclear cells, sampled in the third trimester of pregnancy. CDR3 nucleotides: TGTGCCATCAGTGAGTTTCGAGTTACTAGCGGGAGGCACATTCAGTACTTC. It codes for CAISEFRVTSGRHIQYF.